Presented here are 24 T cell receptor beta chains from one specimen sequenced in a study of T cells in Graves' hyperthyroidism and ophthalmopathy. The source material, RNA transcripts, was used to amplify TCR beta CDR3 regions. The primer set for the first-round RT-PCR of the TCR CDR3 was HTBI. TCRdb re-analysed the multiplex PCR reads in MiXCR, keeping a single row per CDR3 protein. This sample has 330,000 or so distinct CDR3 sequences, with around a fifth found just once. Material: blood. The origin of the receptors is a man aged 50 to 60 with Graves' ophthalmopathy.

This clonotype was recorded many times. V and J are TRBV24-1 and TRBJ2-5; no definite D call. From germline, CDR1 is KGHDR and CDR2 SFDVKD. Trimming removed 6 bases from V and 5 bases from J, with 21 bases in between. The CDR3 length is 16 residues. The CDR3 DNA reads TGTGCCACCAGTACGGCGATCGGCGAGGCTTGGGAGACCCAGTACTTC. Encoded protein: CATSTAIGEAWETQYF.

This clonotype was seen more than once but under ten times. A much larger clone sits a single nucleotide away, making a read error possible. The CDR3 does not end in the conserved phenylalanine or tryptophan, so this is likely a read error. The chain links TRBV11-2 to TRBJ2-5; TRBD1 might be the D (5 bases). Germline CDR1 and CDR2: SGHAT and FQNNGV. V gave up 0 bases and J gave up 7 bases, with 12 bases separating them. This CDR3 is built from 14 residues. CDR3 bases: TGTGCCAGCAGCTTAGATGGGGCTAGTGGGACCCAGTACATC. Its translation: CASSLDGASGTQYI.

This chain uses TRBV7-2 with TRBJ1-6; 7 nucleotides line up with TRBD1. The CDR3 consists of 14 residues. Trimming took 6 bases from V and 5 from J; bases not matched to a gene: 4. CDR1 is SGHTA and CDR2 is FQGNSA in the germline V gene. CDR3 loop: CASRPGQHNSPLHF. The CDR3, as DNA: TGTGCCAGCAGGCCGGGACAGCATAATTCACCCCTCCACTTT. Drawing the rest from reference TRBV7-2 and TRBJ1-6, the complete variable domain is GAGVSQSPSNKVTEKGKDVELRCDPISGHTALYWYRQSLGQGLEFLIYFQGNSAPDKSGLPSDRFSAERTGGSVSTLTIQRTQQEDSAVYLCASRPGQHNSPLHFGNGTRLTVT.

The table lists this clonotype with many counts. The chain recombines TRBV3-1 with TRBJ2-5; possibly TRBD1 or TRBD2 for D (6 bases each). Germline-derived CDR1 and CDR2 are LGHDT and YNNKEL (reference sequence). V was pared by 1 base and J by 5 bases, with 23 bases between. The CDR3 has 18 residues. Written as DNA, the CDR3 is TGTGCCAGCAGCCAAGGGGGGGCAGCTCGGGAGAAGGGTGAGACCCAGTACTTC. Translating it yields CASSQGGAAREKGETQYF.

This clonotype showed up many times. The gene calls are TRBV11-2 and TRBJ2-7; D remains ambiguous. Trimming pared 0 bases from V and 6 bases from J, leaving 9 bases between. The CDR3 consists of 13 residues. Germline CDR1 reads SGHAT; CDR2 reads FQNNGV. CDR3 region: CASSLEPSGEQYF. The CDR3 nucleotides are TGTGCCAGCAGCTTAGAGCCCTCAGGCGAGCAGTACTTC.

This rearrangement joins TRBV20-1 to TRBJ1-2, with D possibly TRBD1 on 5 matching bases. The CDR3 is made up of 11 amino acids. The germline V and J ends were trimmed by 5 bases and 8 bases, with 12 bases remaining between them. In germline, CDR1 is DFQATT, CDR2 SNEGSKA (reference sequence). The CDR3 bases are TGCAGTGCTGAAAAAGGGGTCGGCTACACCTTC. Its translation is CSAEKGVGYTF.

This clonotype was picked up many times. V usage is TRBV11-2 and J usage is TRBJ2-7; TRBD2 aligns across 12 bases. Germline CDR1 and CDR2: SGHAT and FQNNGV. Germline trimming cut 0 bases from V and 12 bases from J; bases unmatched to any gene: 3. The CDR3 contains 13 residues. The DNA of the CDR3 is TGTGCCAGCAGCTTAGAGCTAGCGGGAGGGCGGTACTTC. Its translation: CASSLELAGGRYF. The whole variable domain, remainder taken from reference TRBV11-2 and TRBJ2-7, is EAGVAQSPRYKIIEKRQSVAFWCNPISGHATLYWYQQILGQGPKLLIQFQNNGVVDDSQLPKDRFSAERLKGVDSTLKIQPAKLEDSAVYLCASSLELAGGRYFGPGTRLTVT.

This clonotype came up many times. The chain couples TRBV20-1 to TRBJ2-7; no firm D call. Germline-derived CDR1 and CDR2 are DFQATT and SNEGSKA (reference sequence). V was shortened by 5 bases and J by 3 bases, with 17 bases between the two germline ends. The CDR3 consists of 14 residues. The CDR3 DNA follows: TGCAGTGCTGAAACTGGCGTCACGTTCTACGAGCAGTACTTC. This translates into CSAETGVTFYEQYF.

Concerning this clonotype: Given a much more abundant clone one base away, this may be a read error. This rearrangement joins TRBV28 to TRBJ1-5; no definite D call. The V gene's germline CDR1 is MDHEN and CDR2 SYDVKM. The length of the CDR3 is 15 residues. The CDR3 sequence is CTSSLDRAGSQPQHF. CDR3 bases: TGTACCAGCAGTCTTGACCGGGCCGGGAGTCAGCCCCAGCATTTT.

This clonotype was seen only a few times. This chain joins TRBV27 and TRBJ1-1; D not resolved. V shed 3 bases and J shed 8 bases, with 7 bases lying between them. CDR1 and CDR2 from the germline V gene are MNHEY and SMNVEV (reference sequence). This CDR3 is 11 amino acids long. CDR3 coding DNA: TGTGCCAGCAGTTTCGGGCCGGAAGCTTTCTTT. Translated, it gives CASSFGPEAFF.

V is TRBV9 and J is TRBJ1-2; weak D call: TRBD1 (5 bases). Trimming pared 0 bases from V and 4 bases from J, leaving 10 bases between. This CDR3 contains 14 residues. Germline V CDR1 and CDR2: SGDLS, YYNGEE. This chain's CDR3 is CASSVGLQGYGYTF. Here the CDR3 DNA reads TGTGCCAGCAGCGTAGGATTGCAGGGCTATGGCTACACCTTC.

This chain connects TRBV6-1 to TRBJ2-6; possibly TRBD2 for D (6 bases). V lost 8 bases, J lost 2 bases, and 10 bases lay in between. Germline CDR1 is MNHNS and CDR2 is SASEGT. CDR3 length: 14 residues. In nucleotides, the CDR3 is TGTGCCAGCTTTGGCGGGGCTGGGGCCAACGTCCTGACTTTC. It translates to CASFGGAGANVLTF.

This clonotype has ten or more counts. The chain has TRBV11-2 and TRBJ2-1, with a possible D match to TRBD2 (5 bases). The CDR3 runs to 16 residues. Germline V lookup: CDR1 SGHAT, CDR2 FQNNGV. V was trimmed by 5 bases and J by 4 bases, leaving 18 bases between them. The CDR3 coding sequence is TGTGCCAGCAGCGATAGGGCGGGCCCTGTGTACAATGAGCAGTTCTTC. It encodes CASSDRAGPVYNEQFF.

This clonotype was found many times. The rearrangement uses TRBV11-1 and TRBJ1-1; 9 nucleotides match TRBD1. This CDR3 spans 20 amino acids. The J segment lost 0 bases and the V segment lost 1 base, leaving 15 bases of the junction unmatched. CDR1 is SGHAT, CDR2 FQDESV, per germline (reference sequence). This CDR3 reads CASSLGRRDRALAMNTEAFF. In DNA, the CDR3 is TGTGCCAGCAGCTTAGGACGACGGGACAGGGCACTTGCGATGAACACTGAAGCTTTCTTT. Variable domain in full (rest from reference TRBV11-1 and TRBJ1-1): EAEVAQSPRYKITEKSQAVAFWCDPISGHATLYWYRQILGQGPELLVQFQDESVVDDSQLPKDRFSAERLKGVDSTLKIQPAELGDSAMYLCASSLGRRDRALAMNTEAFFGQGTRLTVV.

This clonotype was detected once. The rearrangement links TRBV20-1 to TRBJ2-5, with TRBD1 matching over 7 bases. The germline V gene encodes CDR1 DFQATT and CDR2 SNEGSKA (reference sequence). This CDR3 region has 18 residues. V lost 5 bases and J lost 3; bases outside the gene matches: 21. The CDR3 loop reads CSALRRRYGDRGKETQYF. Written as DNA, the CDR3 is TGCAGTGCTCTACGGCGGCGATATGGGGACAGAGGGAAAGAGACCCAGTACTTC.

This rearrangement joins TRBV20-1 to TRBJ2-2; 10 bases line up with TRBD2. With V trimmed by 2 bases and J by 3 bases, 3 bases remained unmatched. Germline V gene sequence: CDR1 DFQATT, CDR2 SNEGSKA (reference sequence). This CDR3 is built from 15 residues. The CDR3 sequence: CSARSGTSDTGELFF. For the CDR3, the DNA is TGCAGTGCTAGATCCGGGACTAGCGACACCGGGGAGCTGTTTTTT.

The V call is TRBV9, the J call TRBJ2-1, with D possibly being TRBD2 (6 bases). This CDR3 is 19 amino acids long. V was trimmed by 0 bases and J by 3 bases, leaving 22 bases between them. The germline CDR1 and CDR2 sequences are SGDLS and YYNGEE. The CDR3 loop is CASSVAGASYASSYNEQFF. The CDR3 DNA reads TGTGCCAGCAGCGTAGCGGGAGCGTCCTACGCCTCCAGCTACAATGAGCAGTTCTTC.

This clonotype was counted ten times or more. This rearrangement joins TRBV5-1 to TRBJ2-3, with D possibly being TRBD2 (6 bases). With 2 bases removed from V and 1 base from J, the gap between germline ends came to 11 bases. CDR3 length equals 15 residues. Germline loops: CDR1 SGHRS, CDR2 YFSETQ. CDR3 coding DNA: TGCGCCAGCAGCTTTGGGTCTAGCGGCACAGATACGCAGTATTTT. Translated, it gives CASSFGSSGTDTQYF.

This clonotype was counted only a few times. This chain links TRBV12-3 or TRBV12-4 with TRBJ1-6, with D perhaps TRBD1 (5 bases). Trimming took off 3 bases at V and 10 bases at J, with 7 bases between the two ends. This CDR3 has 12 amino acids. The CDR3 sequence is CASSLGRSPLHF. CDR3 sequence (DNA): TGTGCCAGCAGTTTGGGACGCTCACCCCTCCACTTT.

Ten or more counts support this clonotype. This rearrangement joins TRBV20-1 to TRBJ2-1, with 7 bases matching TRBD2. The CDR3 runs to 14 residues. CDR1 is DFQATT and CDR2 is SNEGSKA in the germline V gene (reference sequence). CDR3 sequence: CSVPPRGGYNEQFF. CDR3 bases: TGCAGCGTCCCTCCTCGCGGGGGCTACAATGAGCAGTTCTTC.

The genes are TRBV20-1 and TRBJ1-1; 7 bases map to TRBD1. This CDR3 region has 11 residues. Germline-derived CDR1 and CDR2 are DFQATT and SNEGSKA (reference sequence). The J segment lost 11 bases and the V segment lost 5 bases, leaving 8 bases of the junction unmatched. The CDR3 loop is CSADRDSYAFF. CDR3 sequence (DNA): TGCAGTGCTGACCGGGACAGCTATGCTTTCTTT.

This clonotype has just a few counts. V is TRBV28 and J is TRBJ2-7; D not certain. Per germline, CDR1 MDHEN and CDR2 SYDVKM. V lost 4 bases, J lost 0 bases, and 13 bases lay in between. This CDR3 has 15 amino acids. The CDR3 bases are TGTGCCAGCAGTTCCCGGAAGGTAAGCTCCTACGAGCAGTACTTC. Its protein product is CASSSRKVSSYEQYF.

Worth noting for this clonotype: This clone may be a read error of a much larger clone one base away. The conserved phenylalanine or tryptophan normally closing the CDR3 is absent here, so this likely arose from a read error. The chain is built from TRBV20-1 and TRBJ1-1; D not resolved. Germline CDR1 reads DFQATT; CDR2 reads SNEGSKA (reference sequence). The V end was cut by 4 bases, the J end by 4 bases, with 19 bases between. The CDR3 runs to 15 residues. The CDR3 spells CSATSIVNVGTEAFL. DNA for the CDR3: TGCAGTGCTACCAGCATTGTCAACGTAGGCACTGAAGCTTTCCTT.

The CDR3 nucleotides read TGTGCCAGCAGCCCGCGGGGCGGAGACCAAGAGACCCAGTACTTC. It codes for CASSPRGGDQETQYF. The chain employs TRBV5-8 and TRBJ2-5; D is possibly TRBD2 (6 bases). V dropped 4 bases and J dropped 0 bases, with 13 bases sitting between them. Germline V gene sequence: CDR1 SGHTS, CDR2 YDEGEE. The CDR3 totals 15 residues. The full variable domain, its missing parts supplied by reference TRBV5-8 and TRBJ2-5, is EAGVTQSPTHLIKTRGQQATLRCSPISGHTSVYWYQQALGLGLQFLLWYDEGEERNRGNFPPRFSGRQFPNYSSELNVNALELEDSALYLCASSPRGGDQETQYFGPGTRLLVL.